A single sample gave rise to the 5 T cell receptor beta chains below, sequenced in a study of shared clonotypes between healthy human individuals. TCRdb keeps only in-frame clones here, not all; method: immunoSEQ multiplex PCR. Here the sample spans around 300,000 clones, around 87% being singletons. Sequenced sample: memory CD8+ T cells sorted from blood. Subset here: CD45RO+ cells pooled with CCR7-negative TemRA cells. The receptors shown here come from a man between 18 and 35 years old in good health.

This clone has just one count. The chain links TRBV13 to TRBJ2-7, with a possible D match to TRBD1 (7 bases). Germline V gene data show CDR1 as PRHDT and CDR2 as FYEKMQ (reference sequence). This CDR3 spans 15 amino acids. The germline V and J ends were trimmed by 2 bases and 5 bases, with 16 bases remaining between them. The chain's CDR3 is CASSLFPSGGHEQYF. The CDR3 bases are TGTGCCAGCAGCTTATTTCCCTCAGGGGGGCACGAGCAGTACTTC.

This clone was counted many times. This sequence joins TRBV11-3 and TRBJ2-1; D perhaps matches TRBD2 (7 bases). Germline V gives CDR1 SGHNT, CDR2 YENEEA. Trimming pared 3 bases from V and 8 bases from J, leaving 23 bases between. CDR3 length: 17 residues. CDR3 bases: TGTGCCAGCAGCTTGATGTTAGGGGGGGCCGGGTACGATGAGCAGTTCTTC. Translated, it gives CASSLMLGGAGYDEQFF.

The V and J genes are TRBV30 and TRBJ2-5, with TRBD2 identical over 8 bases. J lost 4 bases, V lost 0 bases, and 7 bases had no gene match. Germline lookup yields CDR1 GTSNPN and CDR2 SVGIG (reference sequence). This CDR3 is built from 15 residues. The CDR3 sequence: CAWSVVGGGAETQYF. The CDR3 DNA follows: TGTGCCTGGAGTGTAGTCGGGGGGGGCGCAGAGACCCAGTACTTC.

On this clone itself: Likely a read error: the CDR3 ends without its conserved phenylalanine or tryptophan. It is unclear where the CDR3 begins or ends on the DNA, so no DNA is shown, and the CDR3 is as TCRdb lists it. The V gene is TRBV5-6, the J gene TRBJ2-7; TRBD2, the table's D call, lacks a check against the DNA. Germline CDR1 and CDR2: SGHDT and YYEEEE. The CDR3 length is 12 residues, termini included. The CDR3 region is CASSRRGQLQIS.

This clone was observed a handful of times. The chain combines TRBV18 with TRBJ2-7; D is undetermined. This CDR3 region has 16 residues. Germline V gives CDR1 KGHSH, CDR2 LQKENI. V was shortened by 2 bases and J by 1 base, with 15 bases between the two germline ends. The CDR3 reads CASSPYQRTSSYEQYF. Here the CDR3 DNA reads TGTGCCAGCTCACCATACCAGCGTACATCTTCCTACGAGCAGTACTTC.